These T cell receptor beta chains were read from a single sample in a study of blood T cell repertoires in COVID-19. Profiling relied on immunoSEQ multiplex PCR, and the TCRdb table lists in-frame clones only, not all of them. This sample has approximately 290,000 clones, with about 91% found just once. Material for sequencing was peripheral blood. All receptors come from a woman aged 60-75 years with acute or convalescent COVID-19. The CDR3 runs from the conserved cysteine through the conserved F or W. Rows give clone size only sometimes, using once, few, many, or a class for an expanded clone.

cdr3_length	clone_size	v_call	cdr3_aa
13	.	TRBV7-9	CASSSGQGDGYTF
14	once	TRBV27	CASSPGTLNYGYTF
16	.	TRBV7-9	CASSLESGSHTYGYTF
14	.	TRBV4-1	CASSPGGNTGELFF
13	.	TRBV7-8	CASSFSQGNEQYF
13	.	TRBV5-4	CASGVTPNEKLFF
15	.	TRBV24-1	CATGGTGVITDTQYF
14	.	TRBV13	CASSLGLAGGTQYF
12	.	TRBV7-2	CASSSSVYEQYF
14	.	TRBV28	CASSPTGQLEKLFF
15	.	TRBV28	CASSFGQGLNTEAFF
15	few	TRBV7-2	CASSLGGTAYNEQFF
15	.	TRBV3-1/TRBV3-2	CASSREGRVRNGYTF
14	.	TRBV7-9	CASSPRTGSTEAFF
15	.	TRBV6-5	CASSYSTGRSEKLFF
14	.	TRBV5-1	CASSEGGRNQPQHF
17	.	TRBV5-1	CASSLAPTRDSQETQYF
15	.	TRBV11-2	CASSLAGGLQETQYF
14	.	TRBV23-1	CASSRGRSGNTIYF
14	.	TRBV4-3	CASSQGTGGNIQYF
20	.	TRBV28	CASSFEPRLAAPEGPDTQYF
15	once	TRBV18	CASSPTTGDPDTQYF
15	.	TRBV6-2/TRBV6-3	CASSWRRGSTDTQYF
13	.	TRBV25-1	CASSGQGRNTIYF
14	.	TRBV27	CASRLAGGPNEQFF
16	.	TRBV6-2/TRBV6-3	CASSYSNSWESQPQHF
13	.	TRBV7-9	CASSLVGGNEQFF
17	.	TRBV27	CASSLYKGQGVSYEQYF
16	.	TRBV18	CASSPPSSGRINEQYF
16	.	TRBV9	CASSPQGVGFGNTIYF
13	.	TRBV20-1	CSASAGDQETQYF
12	.	TRBV5-1	CASSTGQEDYTF
17	.	TRBV9	CASSVATTGTPYNEQFF
16	.	TRBV4-3	CASSQDLAGSAYEQYF
13	few	TRBV5-1	CASSSDRGDGYTF
17	once	TRBV7-3	CASSLNGLGQGSGGYTF
16	.	TRBV10-3	CAIRRQGAMGANVLTF
16	.	TRBV4-3	CASSQGVDRVAYEQYF
13	.	TRBV4-1	CASARGFQNEQFF